The clone carrying this TCR beta chain was found once. Antigen unknown. A much larger clonotype is one base distant, so this may be a read error. The record originates from a study of metastatic and nonmetastatic thyroid tumors. Whole-study context: Both malignant and benign thyroid patients supplied peripheral blood and tumor or nodule tissue samples, across which the repertoires of these patients were then compared.

Prior to thyroid surgery, none of the patients had received any treatment. Study observations and caveats: In blood and tumor, TCR beta diversity was reportedly significantly higher in malignant thyroid tumors than in benign nodules.

With 2 bases removed from V and 2 bases from J, the gap between germline ends came to 9 bases. The CDR3 has 14 residues. CDR1 and CDR2 (germline): MNHEY, SVGAGI. In the original processing: The distant-metastasis classifier for papillary thyroid cancer was built from CDR3 differences across clinicopathological groups. TCRdb ran MiXCR on the PCR reads. Here the V and J calls rest on TCRdb's processing, not on the authors' analysis. The sample has around 20,000 clones, about a third seen once. The receptor comes from a female donor with papillary thyroid cancer or a benign thyroid nodule (not recorded which). Some clones in this sample may be carry-over from other donors' samples. The sample comprised tumor tissue. The chain has TRBV6-5 and TRBJ1-1, with D possibly being TRBD1 (5 bases). For the CDR3, the DNA is TGTGCCAGCAGTTACACCCGGACAAACACTGAAGCTTTCTTT. Its translation is CASSYTRTNTEAFF.